These T cell receptor beta chains were read from a single sample in a study of T cells in Graves' hyperthyroidism and ophthalmopathy. Each CDR3 protein gets one entry after TCRdb re-called the multiplex PCR reads with MiXCR. The sample includes approximately 560,000 distinct CDR3 sequences, 15% to 19% of them seen just once. Sequencing was done on a sample of blood. These receptor sequences come from a woman under 40 with Graves' hyperthyroidism. Each CDR3 is given with its conserved first and last residue. The D gene is left open where the match is weak. Clone size is given for some rows only: seen once, a few or many times, or a class if the clone is expanded.

TRBV19	-	TRBD1	TRBJ1-2	CASSMWDRGRKDGYTF	TGTGCCAGTAGTATGTGGGACAGGGGGCGCAAGGATGGCTACACCTTC
TRBV13	many	-	TRBJ2-7	CASSLGGLGISYEQYF	TGTGCCAGCAGCTTAGGTGGCCTAGGGATCTCCTACGAGCAGTACTTC
TRBV4-1	-	-	TRBJ1-1	CASSPPPHRNTEAFF	TGCGCCAGCAGCCCGCCCCCCCACAGGAACACTGAAGCTTTCTTT
TRBV9	-	-	TRBJ2-2	CASSPIAGPGELFF	TGTGCCAGCAGCCCGATTGCGGGGCCCGGGGAGCTGTTTTTT
TRBV30	few	TRBD1	TRBJ2-7	CARQQGYEQYF	TGTGCCCGACAACAGGGGTACGAGCAGTACTTC
TRBV2	many	-	TRBJ2-7	CASSVGRVLDEQYF	TGTGCCAGCAGTGTCGGCAGAGTCTTGGACGAGCAGTACTTC
TRBV28	few	-	TRBJ1-2	CASSLWKNYGYTF	TGTGCCAGCAGTCTCTGGAAAAACTATGGCTACACCTTC
TRBV19	few	-	TRBJ2-1	CASRKPTSNEQFF	TGTGCCAGTAGAAAACCGACTAGCAATGAGCAGTTCTTC
TRBV20-1	-	-	TRBJ2-2	CSVLDRSPWNTGELFF	TGCAGTGTTCTCGACAGGTCCCCTTGGAACACCGGGGAGCTGTTTTTT
TRBV9	-	-	TRBJ1-2	CASSTTVTSRGYTF	TGTGCCAGCAGCACGACAGTAACCTCTCGCGGCTACACCTTC
TRBV20-1	-	-	TRBJ2-7	CSATGGAGTSATTYEQYF	TGCAGTGCAACAGGGGGCGCTGGGACTAGCGCGACCACCTACGAGCAGTACTTC
TRBV4-1	few	-	TRBJ2-3	CASSQVGLLRSDTQYF	TGCGCCAGCAGCCAAGTGGGTTTACTACGTTCAGATACGCAGTATTTT
TRBV29-1	-	TRBD2	TRBJ2-3	CSTLGGLAGDPGSDTQYF	TGCAGCACCCTTGGGGGACTAGCGGGAGATCCCGGATCAGATACGCAGTATTTT
TRBV12-3/TRBV12-4	few	-	TRBJ1-2	CASSAGADGYTF	TGTGCCAGCAGTGCCGGGGCAGATGGCTACACCTTC
TRBV5-1	-	-	TRBJ2-2	CASSFRLVAGELFF	TGCGCCAGCAGCTTCCGACTAGTCGCCGGGGAGCTGTTTTTT
TRBV2	many	TRBD1	TRBJ2-1	CASRLRQGIYNEQFF	TGTGCCAGCAGATTAAGACAGGGGATTTACAATGAGCAGTTCTTC
TRBV30	-	TRBD2	TRBJ2-1	CACWSSGIYNEQFF	TGTGCCTGTTGGTCTAGCGGGATTTACAATGAGCAGTTCTTC
TRBV18	many	-	TRBJ2-1	CASSPTTAVYEQFF	TGTGCCAGCTCACCGACGACCGCGGTGTATGAGCAGTTCTTC
TRBV4-1	many	-	TRBJ2-3	CASSHTIGTDTQYF	TGCGCCAGCAGCCACACGATCGGGACAGATACGCAGTATTTT
TRBV7-2	-	-	TRBJ2-7	CASSLGVGDSYEQYF	TGTGCCAGCAGCCTGGGGGTCGGGGATTCCTACGAGCAGTACTTC
TRBV6-5	few	TRBD2	TRBJ2-5	CASSYTSAAGGQETQYF	TGTGCCAGCAGTTACACCTCAGCAGCGGGAGGCCAAGAGACCCAGTACTTC
TRBV20-1	many	TRBD2	TRBJ2-1	CSASTSAYNEQFF	TGCAGTGCTTCGACTAGCGCCTACAATGAGCAGTTCTTC
TRBV28	-	TRBD1	TRBJ1-5	CASSLDREREQPQHF	TGTGCCAGCAGCCTTGACAGGGAGAGGGAACAGCCCCAGCATTTT
TRBV28	many	TRBD2	TRBJ2-7	CASSPSGRYEQYF	TGTGCCAGCAGTCCTAGCGGGAGATACGAGCAGTACTTC
TRBV6-1	-	-	TRBJ1-2	CASKGGVWYGYTF	TGTGCCAGCAAGGGGGGTGTGTGGTATGGCTACACCTTC
TRBV7-3	many	TRBD2	TRBJ2-1	CASSLVSSGYNEQFF	TGTGCCAGCAGCTTAGTTTCTAGCGGATACAATGAGCAGTTCTTC
TRBV3-1	-	-	TRBJ1-1	CASSQVPMNTEAFF	TGTGCCAGCAGCCAAGTCCCCATGAACACTGAAGCTTTCTTT